This T cell receptor beta chain was identified in a study of cytomegalovirus exposure and HLA in healthy donors. Study-level findings and limits: The study flagged some 170 TCR beta chains as cytomegalovirus-associated.

The germline V and J ends were trimmed by 4 bases and 5 bases, with 11 bases remaining between them. Per the germline V gene, CDR1 is SGHNT and CDR2 is YENEEA. The CDR3 runs 14 residues. Data came from immunoSEQ multiplex PCR; TCRdb stores just in-frame clones and leaves some out. The table records around 55,000 clones, 75% to 95% of them present only once. A note on this clone: What it recognizes is unknown.

The donors were in the roughly 130-subject validation cohort; that cohort was separate from the roughly 730-subject first cohort. This receptor was identified in a man younger than 30 in good health and CMV-seronegative. Sequenced material: PBMCs. J is TRBJ2-2 and V is TRBV11-3; the D gene is possibly TRBD1 (5 bases). The CDR3 loop reads CASSSQGMTGELFF. CDR3 DNA sequence: TGTGCCAGCAGCTCGCAGGGAATGACCGGGGAGCTGTTTTTT. Drawing the rest from reference TRBV11-3 and TRBJ2-2, the complete variable domain is EAGVVQSPRYKIIEKKQPVAFWCNPISGHNTLYWYLQNLGQGPELLIRYENEEAVDDSQLPKDRFSAERLKGVDSTLKIQPAELGDSAVYLCASSSQGMTGELFFGEGSRLTVL.